This passage covers 18 T cell receptor beta chains from one sample sequenced in a study of T cells in localized non-small cell lung cancer. Only in-frame clones appear in the TCRdb table, and some are missing; sequencing was by immunoSEQ multiplex PCR. The sample lists some 41,000 clones; around nine tenths were seen once. Here the sequenced sample was PBMCs, taken before any cancer treatment. The origin of the receptors is a woman aged 40 to 75 with stage II lung adenocarcinoma.

The chain employs TRBV18 and TRBJ2-7, with 9 bases that match TRBD2. There are 15 residues in the CDR3. Germline CDR1 KGHSH, CDR2 LQKENI. V shed 6 bases and J 0 bases; nucleotides not matched to a gene: 6. CDR3 in amino acids: CASSLSGSVSYEQYF. As DNA, the CDR3 is TGTGCCAGCTCGCTTAGCGGGAGCGTCTCCTACGAGCAGTACTTC. Looking up the rest from reference TRBV18 and TRBJ2-7 gives the full variable domain: NAGVMQNPRHLVRRRGQEARLRCSPMKGHSHVYWYRQLPEEGLKFMVYLQKENIIDESGMPKERFSAEFPKEGPSILRIQQVVRGDSAAYFCASSLSGSVSYEQYFGPGTRLTVT.

The chain joins TRBV7-2 to TRBJ2-2; no clear D gene. This CDR3 contains 13 residues. Germline V CDR1 and CDR2: SGHTA, FQGNSA. The V end was cut by 5 bases, the J end by 0 bases, with 4 bases between. In DNA form, the CDR3 reads TGTGCCAGCAGCCTCTCGAACACCGGGGAGCTGTTTTTT. This sequence encodes CASSLSNTGELFF.

This CDR3 reads CASSQEGRVNEQFF. The CDR3 DNA sequence: TGCGCCAGCAGCCAAGAGGGTCGAGTCAATGAGCAGTTCTTC. The chain combines TRBV4-1 with TRBJ2-1; D is undetermined. Germline CDR1 MGHRA, CDR2 YSYEKL. CDR3 length: 14 residues. The V and J ends lost 0 bases and 6 bases respectively, with 9 bases between them.

The genes are TRBV7-9 and TRBJ1-4; a possible D gene is TRBD1 (6 bases). The CDR3 is made up of 15 amino acids. Per germline, CDR1 SEHNR and CDR2 FQNEAQ (reference sequence). V lost 5 bases and J lost 8, with 18 bases in between. The CDR3 spells CASSPQGWYGEKLFF. The CDR3 DNA follows: TGTGCCAGCAGCCCACAGGGATGGTACGGAGAAAAACTGTTTTTT.

The J gene is TRBJ1-2, the V gene TRBV7-9; D gene uncertain. The CDR3 contains 13 residues. Trimming took off 1 base at V and 3 bases at J, with 6 bases between the two ends. Germline V lookup: CDR1 SEHNR, CDR2 FQNEAQ (reference sequence). The CDR3 nucleotides read TGTGCCAGCAGCTTAGTGGTCGACTATGGCTACACCTTC. The encoded protein is CASSLVVDYGYTF.

This clone was picked up one time. The chain links TRBV25-1 to TRBJ2-1; possibly TRBD2 for D (5 bases). V lost 10 bases and J 4 bases, leaving 17 bases between the germline ends. CDR1 and CDR2 from the germline V gene are MGHDK and SYGVNS. The CDR3 consists of 14 residues. The CDR3 DNA sequence: TGTGCCACCGCGAGAAGCGGAGGTTACAATGAGCAGTTCTTC. As protein: CATARSGGYNEQFF.

The gene calls are TRBV29-1 and TRBJ2-7, with D maybe TRBD2 (5 bases). CDR1 is SQVTM, CDR2 ANQGSEA, per germline. The CDR3 loop spans 11 amino acids. Trimming cost V 6 bases and J 4 bases, with 10 bases left between them. CDR3 protein: CSVRSGYEQYF. In nucleotides, the CDR3 is TGCAGCGTGAGGTCGGGGTACGAGCAGTACTTC.

The gene calls are TRBV21-1 and TRBJ1-4. TRBV21-1 is classified as a pseudogene. The CDR3 is made up of 16 amino acids. The CDR3 bases are TGTGCCAGCAGCTCTAGGGGCCGGCAGGGAGGTGAAAAACTGTTTTTT. Its protein is CASSSRGRQGGEKLFF.

The chain combines TRBV28 with TRBJ2-2; 9 nucleotides match TRBD1. J gave up 15 bases and V 6 bases, and 11 bases lay outside the gene matches. The CDR3 is 13 residues long. CDR1 is MDHEN and CDR2 is SYDVKM in the germline V gene. CDR3 protein: CASRGTGRGMVFF. The CDR3 DNA sequence: TGTGCCAGCAGGGGGACAGGGCGGGGGATGGTGTTTTTT.

The chain carries TRBV9 and TRBJ2-1; D perhaps matches TRBD2 (6 bases). The germline V and J ends were trimmed by 0 bases and 2 bases, with 6 bases remaining between them. Germline assignment: CDR1 SGDLS and CDR2 YYNGEE. CDR3 length: 14 residues. The CDR3 is CASSVGGAYNEQFF. CDR3 sequence (DNA): TGTGCCAGCAGCGTAGGCGGGGCCTACAATGAGCAGTTCTTC.

The chain uses TRBV5-1 and TRBJ1-2; 7 positions match TRBD1. Germline V gene sequence: CDR1 SGHRS, CDR2 YFSETQ. The length of the CDR3 is 14 residues. The J segment lost 3 bases and the V segment lost 0 bases, leaving 2 bases of the junction unmatched. The CDR3 region has the DNA TGCGCCAGCAGCTTGGAAGGGGGCCACTATGGCTACACCTTC. Translation gives CASSLEGGHYGYTF.

The J gene is TRBJ2-1, the V gene TRBV5-1, with TRBD2 matching 11 bases. The CDR3 has 14 amino acids. Germline trimming cut 7 bases from V and 8 bases from J; bases unmatched to any gene: 8. Per germline, CDR1 SGHRS and CDR2 YFSETQ. CDR3 amino acids: CASGLSGRAHEQFF. The DNA for the CDR3 is TGCGCCAGCGGACTTAGCGGGAGGGCCCATGAGCAGTTCTTC.

J is TRBJ2-1 and V is TRBV9; TRBD2 agrees at 8 bases. V gave up 4 bases and J gave up 8 bases; unmatched junction bases: 11. Germline V lookup: CDR1 SGDLS, CDR2 YYNGEE. The CDR3 spans 15 residues. In DNA, the CDR3 is TGTGCCAGCAGCTTATCCGGGACTAGGATTGATGAGCAGTTCTTC. Its protein is CASSLSGTRIDEQFF. The full variable domain, in which reference TRBV9 and TRBJ2-1 provide the parts outside the CDR3, is DSGVTQTPKHLITATGQRVTLRCSPRSGDLSVYWYQQSLDQGLQFLIQYYNGEERAKGNILERFSAQQFPDLHSELNLSSLELGDSALYFCASSLSGTRIDEQFFGPGTRLTVL.

The chain joins TRBV15 to TRBJ2-2; 12 nucleotides line up with TRBD2. There are 16 residues in the CDR3. V gave up 3 bases and J gave up 7 bases; unmatched junction bases: 6. Germline V gene data show CDR1 as LNHNV and CDR2 as YYDKDF (reference sequence). The CDR3 loop reads CATSSLTSGGIGELFF. The CDR3 DNA reads as TGTGCCACCAGCAGTCTCACTAGCGGGGGGATCGGGGAGCTGTTTTTT.

The chain is built from TRBV5-5 and TRBJ1-3; possible D gene TRBD1, 6 bases. CDR3 length equals 17 residues. V lost 3 bases and J lost 0, with 16 bases in between. Germline CDR1 SGHKS, CDR2 YYEKEE (reference sequence). CDR3 DNA sequence: TGTGCCAGCAGCTGGGGAGGGGGACAAATCTCTGGAAACACCATATATTTT. This sequence encodes CASSWGGGQISGNTIYF.

The chain is built from TRBV28 and TRBJ2-1, with a possible D match to TRBD1 (5 bases). V was pared by 5 bases and J by 5 bases, with 7 bases between. This CDR3 region has 12 residues. From germline, CDR1 is MDHEN and CDR2 SYDVKM. In nucleotides, the CDR3 is TGTGCCAGCAGTCCCAGGGACAATGAGCAGTTCTTC. It yields the protein CASSPRDNEQFF. Variable domain in full (rest from reference TRBV28 and TRBJ2-1): DVKVTQSSRYLVKRTGEKVFLECVQDMDHENMFWYRQDPGLGLRLIYFSYDVKMKEKGDIPEGYSVSREKKERFSLILESASTNQTSMYLCASSPRDNEQFFGPGTRLTVL.

In DNA form, the CDR3 reads TGTGCCAGTAGCCCCGGTGGGGGAGAGCACGCCCTCTATGGCTACACCTTC. As protein: CASSPGGGEHALYGYTF. V usage is TRBV19 and J usage is TRBJ1-2; possible D gene TRBD1, 5 bases. The germline V gene encodes CDR1 LNHDA and CDR2 SQIVND (reference sequence). The CDR3 is 17 amino acids. V lost 6 bases and J 4 bases, leaving 24 bases between the germline ends.

The genes are TRBV2 and TRBJ1-1; TRBD1 agrees at 7 bases. The CDR3 totals 16 residues. V lost 6 bases, J lost 0 bases, and 10 bases stayed unmatched. CDR1 and CDR2 from the germline V gene are SNHLY and FYNNEI. This CDR3 reads CASSQRGGGLNTEAFF. The CDR3 DNA sequence: TGTGCCAGCAGCCAGCGGGGAGGGGGCCTGAACACTGAAGCTTTCTTT. The variable domain in full, with the rest retrieved from reference TRBV2 and TRBJ1-1, is EPEVTQTPSHQVTQMGQEVILRCVPISNHLYFYWYRQILGQKVEFLVSFYNNEISEKSEIFDDQFSVERPDGSNFTLKIRSTKLEDSAMYFCASSQRGGGLNTEAFFGQGTRLTVV.